One and the same sample provided the 9 T cell receptor beta chains below, sequenced in a study of shared clonotypes between healthy human individuals. Profiling relied on immunoSEQ multiplex PCR, and the TCRdb table lists in-frame clones only, not all of them. The data contain around 2.5 million clones, under 95% of them singletons. Sequences were obtained from naive CD4+ T cells from PBMCs. Subset meaning: CD45RA+ positively selected. Receptors were obtained from a man between 18 and 29 years old in good health. Some clones in this sample may be carry-over from other donors' samples.

The V gene is TRBV14, the J gene TRBJ1-3; weak D call: TRBD1 (5 bases). The V end lost 8 bases, the J end lost 4 bases, and 24 bases lay between the germline ends. The CDR3 consists of 17 residues. Germline lookup yields CDR1 SGHDN and CDR2 FVKESK. The CDR3 region has the DNA TGTGCCAGCTCTACTCGGGGACGGTGGATTGGAGGAAACACCATATATTTT. This encodes CASSTRGRWIGGNTIYF.

The chain employs TRBV30 and TRBJ2-7; D might be TRBD1 (6 bases). Germline CDR1 is GTSNPN and CDR2 is SVGIG (reference sequence). CDR3 length: 13 residues. Trimming removed 8 bases at V and 2 bases at J, with 16 bases between. The CDR3 DNA sequence: TGTGCCCCCAAGAGGGGGACGACCTACGAGCAGTACTTC. Encoded protein: CAPKRGTTYEQYF.

The rearrangement links TRBV7-3 to TRBJ2-2; the D gene is possibly TRBD2 (7 bases). V was trimmed by 6 bases and J by 4 bases, leaving 12 bases between them. The germline V gene has CDR1 SGHTA and CDR2 FQGTGA. The CDR3 extends over 14 amino acids. The CDR3 coding sequence is TGTGCCAGCAGGGTGGCGGGGGCCACCGGGGAGCTGTTTTTT. Its protein product is CASRVAGATGELFF.

This chain joins TRBV7-9 and TRBJ2-3; TRBD2 matches 8 bases. Trimming removed 5 bases from V and 5 bases from J; junction bases left unmatched: 12. The CDR3 spans 16 residues. CDR1 and CDR2 from the germline V gene are SEHNR and FQNEAQ (reference sequence). CDR3 region: CASSPLGSGGGDTQYF. CDR3 coding DNA: TGTGCCAGCAGCCCCCTGGGGAGCGGGGGTGGAGATACGCAGTATTTT. Full variable domain (remainder filled in from reference TRBV7-9 and TRBJ2-3): DTGVSQNPRHKITKRGQNVTFRCDPISEHNRLYWYRQTLGQGPEFLTYFQNEAQLEKSRLLSDRFSAERPKGSFSTLEIQRTEQGDSAMYLCASSPLGSGGGDTQYFGPGTRLTVL.

The J gene is TRBJ2-1, the V gene TRBV9, with 8 bases fitting TRBD2. The V segment lost 0 bases and the J segment 6 bases; nucleotides outside the gene matches: 14. The CDR3 is made up of 18 amino acids. Germline CDR1 and CDR2: SGDLS and YYNGEE. CDR3 in DNA: TGTGCCAGCAGCGTAGGATCCCCGGGACTAGTGGGTCTCAATGAGCAGTTCTTC. It translates to CASSVGSPGLVGLNEQFF.

This clone has a single count. This rearrangement joins TRBV5-1 to TRBJ1-1; 7 nucleotides match TRBD1. Germline values: CDR1 SGHRS, CDR2 YFSETQ. The CDR3 is 15 residues long. The trim removed 6 bases at V and 1 base at J, leaving 9 bases unmatched. The CDR3 is CASNLAQGGNTEAFF. Written as DNA, the CDR3 is TGCGCCAGCAACCTGGCGCAGGGGGGGAACACTGAAGCTTTCTTT.

This clone has more than one count but fewer than ten. The sample has other DNA sequences that encode this CDR3 too. CDR3 nucleotides: TGCGCCAGCAGCTTGGTAGCGGGGAGCTCCTACGAGCAGTACTTC. Translation: CASSLVAGSSYEQYF. V usage is TRBV5-1 and J usage is TRBJ2-7; TRBD2 aligns across 8 bases. Trimming at V came to 0 bases and at J to 0 bases, leaving 2 bases not matched to a gene. The CDR3 extends over 15 amino acids. CDR1 and CDR2 from the germline V gene are SGHRS and YFSETQ. Full variable domain (missing parts from reference TRBV5-1 and TRBJ2-7): KAGVTQTPRYLIKTRGQQVTLSCSPISGHRSVSWYQQTPGQGLQFLFEYFSETQRNKGNFPGRFSGRQFSNSRSEMNVSTLELGDSALYLCASSLVAGSSYEQYFGPGTRLTVT.

The gene calls are TRBV4-1 and TRBJ2-7; 10 bases are a match to TRBD1. Trimming removed 1 base from V and 2 bases from J; junction bases left unmatched: 2. CDR1 MGHRA and CDR2 YSYEKL come from the germline V gene. The CDR3 is 15 residues long. The CDR3 DNA is TGCGCCAGCAGCCAAGGGGACAGGGGCCCCTACGAGCAGTACTTC. Residues: CASSQGDRGPYEQYF.

V and J are TRBV18 and TRBJ2-1, with 8 bases matching TRBD2. Trimming took 6 bases from V and 0 from J; bases not matched to a gene: 4. CDR3 length: 15 residues. The germline gives CDR1 KGHSH, CDR2 LQKENI. In nucleotides, the CDR3 is TGTGCCAGCTCTCGGACTAGCCGCTCCTACAATGAGCAGTTCTTC. As protein: CASSRTSRSYNEQFF.